Below, 26 T cell receptor beta chains from the same sample are listed, as sequenced in a study of T-cell reconstitution after alpha-beta-depleted transplantation in children. The TCRbeta library was prepared with unique molecular identifiers. TCRdb processed the PCR reads anew with MiXCR; each CDR3 protein has one entry. The repertoire includes over 400,000 distinct CDR3 sequences, about an eighth of them detected once, and approximately 5.4% sits in the top ten. Sample: PBMCs from the stem cell graft donor, taken from the stem cell graft. The receptors shown here come from a human donor who donated a stem cell graft to a child with combined immunodeficiency.

This clonotype was recorded at least ten times. The rearrangement joins TRBV6-5 to TRBJ2-1; D is unresolved. Germline V gene data show CDR1 as MNHEY and CDR2 as SVGAGI. V shed 0 bases and J shed 5 bases, with 17 bases lying between them. The CDR3 is 17 amino acids. In DNA, the CDR3 is TGTGCCAGCAGTTACTCCCGGAAGGAGCCTTCCCACAATGAGCAGTTCTTC. Amino acids: CASSYSRKEPSHNEQFF.

V gene TRBV12-3 or TRBV12-4 combines with J gene TRBJ2-5; D possibly matches TRBD1 or TRBD2 (5 bases each). The CDR3 covers 15 residues. V lost 7 bases and J 5 bases, leaving 20 bases between the germline ends. In nucleotides, the CDR3 is TGTGCCAGCACCCCCATGATGGGGGTCGTTGAGACCCAGTACTTC. Translating it yields CASTPMMGVVETQYF.

This clonotype has more than one count but fewer than ten. This chain uses TRBV20-1 with TRBJ2-2; 8 nucleotides line up with TRBD2. The germline V gene encodes CDR1 DFQATT and CDR2 SNEGSKA (reference sequence). The CDR3 covers 15 residues. After removal of 5 bases from V and 0 bases from J, the junction contained 5 bases not matched to a gene. CDR3 residues: CSALLADPNTGELFF. CDR3 bases: TGCAGTGCTTTACTAGCGGATCCGAACACCGGGGAGCTGTTTTTT.

V is TRBV20-1 and J is TRBJ2-5; the D gene is possibly TRBD2 (5 bases). The length of the CDR3 is 13 residues. CDR1 and CDR2 from the germline V gene are DFQATT and SNEGSKA (reference sequence). The V end was cut by 0 bases, the J end by 2 bases, with 7 bases between. The CDR3 coding sequence is TGCAGTGCTAGAGAAAGCGGACAAGAGACCCAGTACTTC. It encodes CSARESGQETQYF.

This clonotype was counted many times. The V gene is TRBV7-2, the J gene TRBJ2-5; D gene uncertain. The ends were cut back, 2 bases at V and 5 bases at J, with 9 bases in the middle. CDR3 length: 13 residues. Germline V lookup: CDR1 SGHTA, CDR2 FQGNSA. The CDR3 DNA is TGTGCCAGCAGCTTACGGTTTTCCGAGACCCAGTACTTC. Protein sequence: CASSLRFSETQYF.

J is TRBJ2-3 and V is TRBV21-1; the table assigns TRBD2, which was not confirmed against the DNA. TRBV21-1 has pseudogene status. The CDR3 length is 17 residues. The CDR3 bases are TGTGCCAGCCGCAAGTCCAGGACTAGCGGGGGGACAGATACGCAGTATTTT. It yields the protein CASRKSRTSGGTDTQYF.

J is TRBJ2-7 and V is TRBV19; 10 bases map to TRBD1. Trimming cost V 4 bases and J 2 bases; bases outside gene matches: 8. The length of the CDR3 is 16 residues. Germline V gene data show CDR1 as LNHDA and CDR2 as SQIVND (reference sequence). CDR3: CASSNIGTGATYEQYF. The CDR3 DNA reads TGTGCCAGTAGTAATATCGGGACAGGGGCCACCTACGAGCAGTACTTC.

This clonotype was observed at least ten times. CDR3 nucleotides: TGTGCCAGCAGTCCGGGACAGGTATACGGCAATCAGCCCCAGCATTTT. Its translation is CASSPGQVYGNQPQHF. V usage is TRBV12-3 or TRBV12-4 and J usage is TRBJ1-5, with 8 nucleotides matching TRBD1. The V gene end was trimmed by 5 bases and the J gene end by 2 bases; junction bases not matched to a gene: 8. This CDR3 is 16 amino acids long.

In this sample, this clonotype turned up many times. This sequence joins TRBV4-2 and TRBJ1-1; D call uncertain. Germline loops: CDR1 LGHNA, CDR2 YNFKEQ. This CDR3 is 15 amino acids long. The V gene lost 4 bases and the J gene lost 1 base, with 13 bases spanning the gap. The CDR3 reads CASSPQMDPNTEAFF. The CDR3 coding sequence is TGTGCCAGCAGCCCTCAAATGGACCCGAACACTGAAGCTTTCTTT.

This clonotype was counted only a few times. The J gene is TRBJ2-3, the V gene TRBV6-8; tentative D call: TRBD2 (7 bases). CDR3 size: 16 residues. Germline CDR1 is MNHGY and CDR2 is SAAAGT. Trimming took 7 bases from V and 2 from J, leaving 19 bases between them. The CDR3 nucleotides read TGTGCCAGCACCCCAGGGGAGGGCAACATCACAGATACGCAGTATTTT. The encoded protein is CASTPGEGNITDTQYF.

This clonotype was recorded many times. The V call is TRBV5-6, the J call TRBJ2-5, with D tentatively TRBD1 (6 bases). This CDR3 comprises 13 residues. Per germline, CDR1 SGHDT and CDR2 YYEEEE. Trimming stripped 2 bases from V and 5 bases from J, with 10 bases between. The CDR3 loop reads CASSLQGLETQYF. The CDR3, as DNA: TGTGCCAGCAGCTTACAGGGTTTGGAGACCCAGTACTTC.

This clonotype was detected many times. The V call is TRBV28, the J call TRBJ2-3; perhaps TRBD2 as D (5 bases). Per the germline V gene, CDR1 is MDHEN and CDR2 is SYDVKM. Trimming removed 3 bases at V and 5 bases at J, with 9 bases between. The CDR3 has 13 residues. CDR3 in DNA: TGTGCCAGCAGTTTGTGGGGAGTAGATACGCAGTATTTT. This codes for CASSLWGVDTQYF.

The genes are TRBV29-1 and TRBJ2-1; 14 nucleotides agree with TRBD2. V was pared by 4 bases and J by 6 bases, with 8 bases of the junction left unmatched. CDR1 and CDR2 from the germline V gene are SQVTM and ANQGSEA. The CDR3 loop spans 16 amino acids. CDR3 in amino acids: CSVAPGLAGEGNEQFF. The CDR3 region has the DNA TGCAGCGTTGCGCCGGGACTAGCGGGAGAGGGCAATGAGCAGTTCTTC.

The genes are TRBV4-3 and TRBJ1-5; D remains ambiguous. The CDR3 has 13 residues. The ends were cut back, 1 base at V and 4 bases at J, with 5 bases in the middle. CDR1 and CDR2 from the germline V gene are LGHNA and YSLEER. CDR3 nucleotide sequence: TGCGCCAGCAGCCAAGGTCAGAATCAGCCCCAGCATTTT. It translates to CASSQGQNQPQHF.

This clonotype was observed a handful of times. The V and J genes are TRBV12-3 or TRBV12-4 and TRBJ1-2, with 10 positions matching TRBD1. CDR3 length: 16 amino acids. V lost 3 bases to trimming and J lost 6 bases; unmatched junction nucleotides: 10. CDR3 nucleotides: TGTGCCAGCAGTTTTACCCCTGCTGGACAGGGGGATGGCTACACCTTC. Residues: CASSFTPAGQGDGYTF.

This clonotype was detected only a few times. CDR3 sequence (DNA): TGTGCCAGCAGCTTAGAGGGCACCGCCTTTGAAGCTTTCTTT. Protein product: CASSLEGTAFEAFF. The chain is built from TRBV11-1 and TRBJ1-1; D is unresolved. Trimming left V 1 base short and J 7 bases short, with 13 bases between. Germline values: CDR1 SGHAT, CDR2 FQDESV (reference sequence). The CDR3 is made up of 14 amino acids.

The CDR3 protein is CAWSPLTRRNNEQFF. The CDR3 coding sequence is TGTGCCTGGAGTCCATTGACTAGACGGAACAATGAGCAGTTCTTC. The J gene is TRBJ2-1, the V gene TRBV30; maybe TRBD2 (6 bases). Germline V gene sequence: CDR1 GTSNPN, CDR2 SVGIG (reference sequence). CDR3 size: 15 residues. V was pared by 2 bases and J by 5 bases, with 16 bases between.

The chain uses TRBV2 and TRBJ2-7; 8 positions match TRBD1. CDR1 and CDR2 from the germline V gene are SNHLY and FYNNEI. The CDR3 has 14 amino acids. Germline trimming cut 11 bases from V and 2 bases from J; bases unmatched to any gene: 11. The CDR3 bases are TGTGCCTTCAGCCGGACAGGGAAACCCTACGAGCAGTACTTC. Protein sequence: CAFSRTGKPYEQYF.

This rearrangement joins TRBV5-1 to TRBJ2-7; D might be TRBD1 (6 bases). The germline gives CDR1 SGHRS, CDR2 YFSETQ. V was shortened by 0 bases and J by 4 bases, with 20 bases between the two germline ends. The CDR3 has 17 residues. For the CDR3, the DNA is TGCGCCAGCAGCTTGGACCCTCTCCCCTCACAGGGTTACGAGCAGTACTTC. Translation: CASSLDPLPSQGYEQYF.

The V call is TRBV7-6, the J call TRBJ2-3, with D perhaps TRBD2 (6 bases). V was pared by 5 bases and J by 6 bases, with 21 bases between. Germline CDR1 reads SGHVS; CDR2 reads FNYEAQ. The CDR3 sequence is 16 residues long. The CDR3 sequence is CASSPRLGLVQDTQYF. The CDR3, as DNA: TGTGCCAGCAGCCCCCGACTAGGCCTCGTTCAGGATACGCAGTATTTT.

This clonotype has at least ten counts. This chain connects TRBV4-3 to TRBJ1-5; D gene uncertain. CDR1 and CDR2 from the germline V gene are LGHNA and YSLEER. The length of the CDR3 is 14 residues. V was cut by 3 bases and J by 0 bases, with 6 bases left in between. This chain's CDR3 is CASSQGYSNQPQHF. The CDR3 bases are TGCGCCAGCAGCCAGGGGTATAGCAATCAGCCCCAGCATTTT.

CDR3 amino acids: CSVPPGGGTTDTQYF. CDR3 DNA sequence: TGCAGCGTTCCTCCGGGCGGGGGGACCACAGATACGCAGTATTTT. This chain joins TRBV29-1 and TRBJ2-3; 8 positions match TRBD2. This CDR3 has 15 residues. J was trimmed by 2 bases and V by 5 bases; bases with no gene match: 9. CDR1 is SQVTM and CDR2 is ANQGSEA in the germline V gene.

This clonotype was recorded many times. This chain links TRBV7-9 with TRBJ2-1, with unresolved D. Germline V gene sequence: CDR1 SEHNR, CDR2 FQNEAQ (reference sequence). The CDR3 is 14 residues long. Trimming cost V 5 bases and J 3 bases, with 11 bases left between them. CDR3 in amino acids: CASSPFTFYNEQFF. The CDR3 DNA sequence: TGTGCCAGCAGCCCGTTCACCTTCTACAATGAGCAGTTCTTC.

The gene calls are TRBV27 and TRBJ2-7; no definite D call. Germline CDR1 is MNHEY and CDR2 is SMNVEV (reference sequence). This CDR3 has 14 amino acids. V was shortened by 5 bases and J by 5 bases, with 16 bases between the two germline ends. CDR3 in amino acids: CASSLSLFGNEQYF. CDR3 coding DNA: TGTGCCAGCAGTCTGTCCCTTTTTGGCAACGAGCAGTACTTC.

This clonotype has just a few counts. For the CDR3, the DNA is TGTGCCAGCAGTTCACCGGGACAGTTTTACGAGCAGTACTTC. Its translation is CASSSPGQFYEQYF. The chain joins TRBV28 to TRBJ2-7, with TRBD1 matching 7 bases. In germline, CDR1 is MDHEN, CDR2 SYDVKM. This CDR3 contains 14 residues. After removal of 4 bases from V and 4 bases from J, the junction contained 7 bases not matched to a gene.

This clonotype was observed a few times. The V and J genes are TRBV7-9 and TRBJ2-7; tentatively, D is TRBD2 (5 bases). Germline CDR1 is SEHNR and CDR2 is FQNEAQ (reference sequence). This CDR3 has 12 amino acids. The ends were cut back, 10 bases at V and 4 bases at J, with 14 bases in the middle. This CDR3 is CATTGSGYEQYF. DNA of the CDR3: TGTGCCACTACTGGCTCGGGGTACGAGCAGTACTTC.